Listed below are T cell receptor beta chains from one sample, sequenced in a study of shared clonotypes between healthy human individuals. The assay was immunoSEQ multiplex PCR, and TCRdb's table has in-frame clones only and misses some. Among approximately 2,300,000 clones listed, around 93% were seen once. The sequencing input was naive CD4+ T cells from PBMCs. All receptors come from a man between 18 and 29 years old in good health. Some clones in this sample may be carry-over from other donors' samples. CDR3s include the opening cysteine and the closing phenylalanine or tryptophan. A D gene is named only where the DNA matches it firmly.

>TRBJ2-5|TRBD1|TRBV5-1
CASSSQDRGWETQYF
TGCGCCAGCAGCTCCCAAGACAGGGGGTGGGAGACCCAGTACTTC
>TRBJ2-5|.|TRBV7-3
CASSLGGEETQYF
TGTGCCAGCAGCTTAGGCGGGGAAGAGACCCAGTACTTC
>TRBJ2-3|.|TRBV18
CASSPLEGAKDTQYF
TGTGCCAGCTCACCATTGGAGGGGGCGAAAGATACGCAGTATTTT
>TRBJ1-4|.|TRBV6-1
CASSEAVGTPFREKLFF
TGTGCCAGCAGTGAAGCGGTCGGGACTCCTTTTCGTGAAAAACTGTTTTTT
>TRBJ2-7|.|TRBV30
CAWTASYEQYF
TGTGCCTGGACCGCCTCCTACGAGCAGTACTTC
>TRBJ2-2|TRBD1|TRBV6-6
CASRPPGQGNTGELFF
TGTGCCAGCAGACCGCCGGGACAGGGGAATACCGGGGAGCTGTTTTTT
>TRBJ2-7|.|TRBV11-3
CASSLGRAAEQYF
TGTGCCAGCAGCTTAGGGAGGGCCGCCGAGCAGTACTTC
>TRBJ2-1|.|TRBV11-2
CASSLNGIGEQFF
TGTGCCAGCAGCTTAAACGGGATTGGTGAGCAGTTCTTC
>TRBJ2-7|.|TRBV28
CASRTQGRSYEQYF
TGTGCCAGCAGGACACAGGGGAGGTCCTACGAGCAGTACTTC
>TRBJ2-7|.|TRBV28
CASSLSGHEQYF
TGTGCCAGCAGTTTATCGGGGCACGAGCAGTACTTC
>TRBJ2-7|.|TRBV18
CASSPGARGAEQYF
TGTGCCAGCTCCCCGGGAGCGAGGGGGGCCGAGCAGTACTTC
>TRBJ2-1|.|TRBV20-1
CSARSSPGQFF
TGCAGTGCTAGATCCTCCCCCGGGCAGTTCTTC
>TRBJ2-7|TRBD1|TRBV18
CASSLRRTGDDEQYF
TGTGCCAGCTCACTAAGGAGGACAGGGGATGACGAGCAGTACTTC
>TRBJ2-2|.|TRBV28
CASSLYQVAGELFF
TGTGCCAGCAGTTTATACCAGGTGGCCGGGGAGCTGTTTTTT